Sequencing of this T cell receptor beta chain was carried out in a study of T cell responses to AZD1222 COVID-19 vaccine. The CDR3 extends over 18 amino acids. V was trimmed by 0 bases and J by 4 bases, leaving 21 bases between them. Germline V lookup: CDR1 SGHTA, CDR2 FQGNSA. TCRdb keeps only in-frame clones here, not all; method: immunoSEQ multiplex PCR. The sample carries around 160,000 clones, roughly 94% recorded once. Findings and caveats of the study: Spike-specific TCR breadth and depth rose after two AZD1222 doses. The donor cohort was predominantly white British with a female majority, and clonal diversity may have been underestimated. Just a handful of AZD1222 recipients were seropositive at baseline. Targeting of unmutated variant regions was reportedly seen in nearly half of spike-specific TCRs.

To note about this clone: Its antigen is currently unknown.

The receptor's source is an adult in good health. Here the sequenced sample was peripheral blood, taken on day 0 of AZD1222 vaccination. V gene TRBV7-2 combines with J gene TRBJ1-1, with a possible D match to TRBD1 (6 bases). In nucleotides, the CDR3 is TGTGCCAGCAGCTTAGCCAAGGTCGGGGGCTCGCGGGGCACTGAAGCTTTCTTT. This sequence encodes CASSLAKVGGSRGTEAFF.